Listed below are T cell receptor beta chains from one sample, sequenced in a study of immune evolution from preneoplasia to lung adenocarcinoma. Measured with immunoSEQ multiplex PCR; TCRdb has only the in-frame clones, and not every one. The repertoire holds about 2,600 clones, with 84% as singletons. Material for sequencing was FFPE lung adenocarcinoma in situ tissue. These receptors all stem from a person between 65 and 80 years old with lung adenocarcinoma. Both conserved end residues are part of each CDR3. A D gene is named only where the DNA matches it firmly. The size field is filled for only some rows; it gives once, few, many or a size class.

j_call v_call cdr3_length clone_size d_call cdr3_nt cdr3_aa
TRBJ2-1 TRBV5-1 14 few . TGCGCCAGCAGCCTGAGCATGGCAAAGGATGAGCAGTTCTTC CASSLSMAKDEQFF
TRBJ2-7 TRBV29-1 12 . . TGCAGCGGGAGGGACGATTCCTACGAGCAGTACTTC CSGRDDSYEQYF
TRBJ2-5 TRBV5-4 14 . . TGTGCCAGCAGCTTGGGAGGATATGGGGAGACCCAGTACTTC CASSLGGYGETQYF
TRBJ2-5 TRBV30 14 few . TGTGCCTGGAGTGGGGAGGAACACCAAGAGACCCAGTACTTC CAWSGEEHQETQYF
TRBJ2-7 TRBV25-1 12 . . TGTGCCAGCAGTGGGGGAAGGTACGAGCAGTACTTC CASSGGRYEQYF
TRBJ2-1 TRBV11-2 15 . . TGTGCCAGCAGCCCGCAGGGGTTATTTTCCAATGAGCAGTTCTTC CASSPQGLFSNEQFF
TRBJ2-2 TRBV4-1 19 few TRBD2 TGCGCCAGCAGCCTTACGGCCATAGCGGGGGACGCGAACACCGGGGAGCTGTTTTTT CASSLTAIAGDANTGELFF
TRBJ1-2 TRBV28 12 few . TGTGCCAGCAGTTGGGGGATCTATGGCTACACCTTC CASSWGIYGYTF
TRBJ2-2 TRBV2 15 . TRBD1 TGTGCCAGCAGTGTAGGACAGGGTAACACCGGGGAGCTGTTTTTT CASSVGQGNTGELFF
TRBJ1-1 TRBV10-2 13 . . TGCGCCAGCAGTGCCGCCCCCGGGGGAGAAACTTTCTTT CASSAAPGGETFF
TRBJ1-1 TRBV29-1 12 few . TGCAGCGTTTTAACACTGAACACTGAAGCTTTCTTT CSVLTLNTEAFF
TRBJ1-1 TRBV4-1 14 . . TGCGCCAGCAGCCAAGGATGGAGAGACACTGAAGCTTTCTTT CASSQGWRDTEAFF
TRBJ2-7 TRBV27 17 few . TGTGCCAGCAGTTTAAGATTCAGACCCATATACTCCTACGAGCAGTACTTC CASSLRFRPIYSYEQYF
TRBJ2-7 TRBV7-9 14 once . TGTGCCAGCAGCTTAGGGACGGCCAACTACGAGCAGTACTTC CASSLGTANYEQYF
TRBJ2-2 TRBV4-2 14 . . TGTGCCAGCAGCCAAGAGATTAACACCGGGGAGCTGTTTTTT CASSQEINTGELFF
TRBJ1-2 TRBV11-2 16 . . TGTGCCAGCAGCCCCACCGGGGGCAGCGATTTTTATGGCTACACCTTC CASSPTGGSDFYGYTF
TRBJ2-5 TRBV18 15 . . TGTGCCAGCTCACCACCGTCAGGGTTGGGGGAGACCCAGTACTTC CASSPPSGLGETQYF
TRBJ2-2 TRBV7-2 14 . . TGTGCCAGCAGCCGGGACACCAACACCGGGGAGCTGTTTTTT CASSRDTNTGELFF
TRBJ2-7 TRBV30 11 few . TGTGCCTGGAGTGAACTACGCGTGCAGTACTTC CAWSELRVQYF
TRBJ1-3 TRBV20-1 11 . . TGCAGTGCTGCAGAAGGAAACACCATATATTTT CSAAEGNTIYF